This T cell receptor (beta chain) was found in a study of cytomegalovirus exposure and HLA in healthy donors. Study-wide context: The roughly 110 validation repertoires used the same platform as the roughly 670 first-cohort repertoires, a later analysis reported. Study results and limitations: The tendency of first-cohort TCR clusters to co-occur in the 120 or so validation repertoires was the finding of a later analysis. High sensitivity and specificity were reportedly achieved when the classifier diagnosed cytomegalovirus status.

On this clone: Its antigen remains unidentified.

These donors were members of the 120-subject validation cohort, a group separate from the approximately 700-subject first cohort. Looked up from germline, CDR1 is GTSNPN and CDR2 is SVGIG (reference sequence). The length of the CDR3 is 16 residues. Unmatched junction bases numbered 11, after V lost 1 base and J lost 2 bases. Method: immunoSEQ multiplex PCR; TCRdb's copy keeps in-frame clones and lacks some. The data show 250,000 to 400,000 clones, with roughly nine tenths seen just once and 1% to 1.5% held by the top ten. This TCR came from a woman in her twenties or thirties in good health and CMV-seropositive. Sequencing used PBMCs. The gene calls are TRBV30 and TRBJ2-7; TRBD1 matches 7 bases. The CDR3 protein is CAWSARQGVETYEQYF. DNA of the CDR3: TGTGCCTGGAGTGCGAGACAGGGAGTGGAAACCTACGAGCAGTACTTC.